The 29 T cell receptor beta chains presented below share a single source sample, sequenced in a study of breast tumors, draining lymph nodes, adjacent tissues. TCRdb ran MiXCR on the multiplex PCR reads and lists one entry per CDR3 protein. The table includes nearly 200,000 distinct CDR3 sequences, about 32% detected once. Axillary draining lymph nodes of breast cancer patients supplied the node samples. Sequencing was carried out using axillary lymph node tissue. The receptor source for this set is a female donor with breast cancer. Some clones in this sample may be carry-over from other donors' samples.

This clonotype appeared many times. Written as DNA, the CDR3 is TGTGCCAGCCAGGGGGTCGGGGAGCTGTTTTTT. Its protein product is CASQGVGELFF. The chain couples TRBV19 to TRBJ2-2; 7 nucleotides agree with TRBD1. Germline CDR1 and CDR2: LNHDA and SQIVND (reference sequence). The CDR3 is made up of 11 amino acids. J was trimmed by 7 bases and V by 9 bases; bases with no gene match: 2. Together with reference TRBV19 and TRBJ2-2, the CDR3 gives the full variable domain: DGGITQSPKYLFRKEGQNVTLSCEQNLNHDAMYWYRQDPGQGLRLIYYSQIVNDFQKGDIAEGYSVSREKKESFPLTVTSAQKNPTAFYLCASQGVGELFFGEGSRLTVL.

This clonotype occurred a few times. Given a much more abundant clone one base away, this may be a read error. The genes are TRBV20-1 and TRBJ2-7; 8 bases are a match to TRBD2. The germline V gene has CDR1 DFQATT and CDR2 SNEGSKA (reference sequence). The CDR3 runs 13 residues. CDR3 sequence (DNA): TGCAGTGCTAGCGGGCGGGAGGTCTACGCGCAGTACTTC. Its protein is CSASGREVYAQYF.

This clonotype was observed many times. This chain uses TRBV7-9 with TRBJ2-6, with 7 bases that match TRBD2. The J segment lost 3 bases and the V segment lost 4 bases, leaving 0 bases of the junction unmatched. Germline V gene data show CDR1 as SEHNR and CDR2 as FQNEAQ (reference sequence). This CDR3 comprises 14 residues. DNA for the CDR3: TGTGCCAGCAGCTCTAGCGGTGGGGCCAACGTCCTGACTTTC. The encoded protein is CASSSSGGANVLTF.

This clonotype has a count of ten or more. The DNA of the CDR3 is TGTGCCAGCAGTACAGGGTATGGTTCACCCCTCCACTTT. Amino acids: CASSTGYGSPLHF. The chain links TRBV6-5 to TRBJ1-6; D is possibly TRBD1 (6 bases). Per the germline V gene, CDR1 is MNHEY and CDR2 is SVGAGI. Trimming took 5 bases from V and 9 from J, leaving 11 bases between them. This CDR3 has 13 residues.

This chain connects TRBV19 to TRBJ1-5, with D unresolved. The germline gives CDR1 LNHDA, CDR2 SQIVND (reference sequence). The CDR3 has 12 residues. V was cut by 5 bases and J by 7 bases, with 9 bases left in between. In DNA form, the CDR3 reads TGTGCCAGTAGTGCCGGCGACCAGCCCCAGCATTTT. It encodes CASSAGDQPQHF.

This clonotype was picked up many times. The chain uses TRBV5-1 and TRBJ1-6; 7 nucleotides agree with TRBD1. Germline-derived CDR1 and CDR2 are SGHRS and YFSETQ. Losses at the gene ends were 4 bases for V and 9 bases for J; bases not matched to a gene: 4. This CDR3 is 13 amino acids long. The CDR3 DNA reads as TGCGCCAGCAGCCGACAGGGTGGTTCACCCCTCCACTTT. Translation gives CASSRQGGSPLHF.

This clonotype was counted at least ten times. The rearrangement uses TRBV3-1 and TRBJ1-6; a weak D match, TRBD1 (5 bases). This CDR3 is built from 17 residues. V lost 0 bases to trimming and J lost 5 bases, with 14 bases between them. Germline CDR1 LGHDT, CDR2 YNNKEL (reference sequence). CDR3 coding DNA: TGTGCCAGCAGCCAAGAAGGCCGGACACTTCATAATTCACCCCTCCACTTT. Amino acid sequence: CASSQEGRTLHNSPLHF.

This clonotype showed up many times. The chain uses TRBV6-6 and TRBJ1-2; D gene uncertain. CDR1 and CDR2 from the germline V gene are MNHNY and SVGAGI (reference sequence). The CDR3 length is 14 residues. Trimming cost V 0 bases and J 3 bases, with 8 bases left between them. The CDR3 sequence: CASSYSGSYYGYTF. Here the CDR3 DNA reads TGTGCCAGCAGTTACTCGGGCAGTTACTATGGCTACACCTTC.

This clonotype was counted at least ten times. V and J are TRBV19 and TRBJ2-2; 11 nucleotides match TRBD2. The CDR3 sequence is 15 residues long. The germline V gene has CDR1 LNHDA and CDR2 SQIVND (reference sequence). Trimming at V came to 6 bases and at J to 4 bases, leaving 4 bases not matched to a gene. The CDR3 here is CASRLAGDVTGELFF. Here the CDR3 DNA reads TGTGCCAGTAGACTAGCGGGAGATGTCACCGGGGAGCTGTTTTTT.

This clonotype was detected ten times or more. This chain links TRBV28 with TRBJ1-6; no clear D. The CDR3 is made up of 13 amino acids. Germline CDR1 is MDHEN and CDR2 is SYDVKM. The V and J ends lost 4 bases and 11 bases respectively, with 12 bases between them. CDR3 coding DNA: TGTGCCAGCAGTTCGGGATTTGCAACACCCCTCCACTTT. This translates into CASSSGFATPLHF.

This clonotype appeared many times. A much larger clone differs from this one at a single base, so this may be a read error. The V call is TRBV20-1, the J call TRBJ2-5, with 12 bases that match TRBD1. Germline trimming cut 8 bases from V and 7 bases from J; bases unmatched to any gene: 11. CDR3 length equals 14 residues. Per the germline V gene, CDR1 is DFQATT and CDR2 is SNEGSKA (reference sequence). The CDR3 DNA sequence: TGCAGTCAAGGAGGGACAGGGGGCCGGACGACCCAGTACTTC. As protein: CSQGGTGGRTTQYF.

This clonotype was detected many times. The CDR3: CSARDLETDLYEQYF. Here the CDR3 DNA reads TGCAGTGCTAGAGATCTAGAGACAGACCTCTACGAGCAGTACTTC. The J gene is TRBJ2-7, the V gene TRBV20-1, with a possible D match to TRBD1 (5 bases). Germline assignment: CDR1 DFQATT and CDR2 SNEGSKA (reference sequence). The CDR3 contains 15 residues. Trimming took off 0 bases at V and 3 bases at J, with 15 bases between the two ends.

The chain has TRBV10-3 and TRBJ2-7; the match to TRBD2 covers 11 bases. Trimming at V came to 6 bases and at J to 2 bases, leaving 3 bases not matched to a gene. The CDR3 runs to 14 residues. In germline, CDR1 is ENHRY, CDR2 SYGVKD. In DNA, the CDR3 is TGTGCCATCAGGTCGGGACTAGCGGCCTACGAGCAGTACTTC. This sequence encodes CAIRSGLAAYEQYF.

This clonotype was detected many times. This rearrangement joins TRBV18 to TRBJ2-7; 11 bases fit TRBD2. With 5 bases clipped from V and 3 bases from J, the junction kept 3 bases outside the gene matches. The CDR3 spans 14 residues. CDR1 is KGHSH, CDR2 LQKENI, per germline. DNA of the CDR3: TGTGCCAGCTCAGGGACTAGCGGCAACTACGAGCAGTACTTC. As protein: CASSGTSGNYEQYF.

On this clonotype itself: Compared with germline, one end of the junction differs, possibly owing to a read error. V is TRBV6-5 and J is TRBJ2-7; 9 bases line up with TRBD2. Per germline, CDR1 MNHEY and CDR2 SVGAGI. The CDR3 totals 16 residues. The CDR3 region is CASSHSRTSATYEQYF. The CDR3 DNA follows: TGTGCCAGCAGTCACTCCCGGACTAGCGCCACCTACGAGCAGTACTTC.

The CDR3 DNA sequence: TGTGCCAGCAGTTACTCAGGGGGTAGCGGGGGGGGCAATTCACCCCTCCACTTT. This sequence encodes CASSYSGGSGGGNSPLHF. This rearrangement joins TRBV12-3 or TRBV12-4 to TRBJ1-6; 7 bases fit TRBD1. This CDR3 is 18 amino acids long. The junction had 16 bases not matched to a gene; V was cut back by 4 bases and J by 7 bases.

Here the CDR3 DNA reads TGTGCCAGCAGGGCGACAGGGGGCGCCGGTTCACCCCTCCACTTT. Translated: CASRATGGAGSPLHF. The chain joins TRBV2 to TRBJ1-6; 10 bases are a match to TRBD1. The CDR3 consists of 15 residues. Germline CDR1 is SNHLY and CDR2 is FYNNEI. Germline trimming cut 6 bases from V and 9 bases from J; bases unmatched to any gene: 8.

This clonotype showed up many times. V and J are TRBV7-9 and TRBJ2-1, with unresolved D. The V end lost 1 base, the J end lost 6 bases, and 4 bases lay between the germline ends. The CDR3 extends over 12 amino acids. Germline V gives CDR1 SEHNR, CDR2 FQNEAQ (reference sequence). CDR3 loop: CASSLVTNEQFF. The CDR3 DNA follows: TGTGCCAGCAGCTTAGTTACCAATGAGCAGTTCTTC.

About this clonotype itself: A junction boundary mismatches the germline segment, possibly from a read error. For the CDR3, the DNA is TGTGCCAGCAGCTTAGGCAATGCGGGCGGGGAGCTGTTCTTT. Encoded protein: CASSLGNAGGELFF. The V call is TRBV7-2, the J call TRBJ2-2; tentative D call: TRBD2 (6 bases). This CDR3 comprises 14 residues. Per germline, CDR1 SGHTA and CDR2 FQGNSA. Together with reference TRBV7-2 and TRBJ2-2, the CDR3 gives the full variable domain: GAGVSQSPSNKVTEKGKDVELRCDPISGHTALYWYRQSLGQGLEFLIYFQGNSAPDKSGLPSDRFSAERTGGSVSTLTIQRTQQEDSAVYLCASSLGNAGGELFFGEGSRLTVL.

Many counts were recorded for this clonotype. V usage is TRBV28 and J usage is TRBJ2-7, with TRBD1 as a possible D gene (6 bases). The CDR3 covers 13 residues. V lost 10 bases and J 5 bases, leaving 18 bases between the germline ends. Per the germline V gene, CDR1 is MDHEN and CDR2 is SYDVKM. The CDR3 region has the DNA TGTGCCATACAACAGGGCGCGCTCCACGAGCAGTACTTC. Its protein is CAIQQGALHEQYF.

Concerning this clonotype itself: The final CDR3 position lacks the conserved phenylalanine or tryptophan, pointing to a likely read error. The chain combines TRBV7-3 with TRBJ1-6; D is uncertain. The V and J ends lost 2 bases and 6 bases respectively, with 11 bases between them. CDR3 length: 15 residues. From germline, CDR1 is SGHTA and CDR2 FQGTGA. CDR3 in DNA: TGTGCCAGCAGCTTAGTGGCCGGGAGTAATTCACCCCTCCACTCT. This sequence encodes CASSLVAGSNSPLHS.

The J gene is TRBJ1-6, the V gene TRBV9; D unclear. Germline assignment: CDR1 SGDLS and CDR2 YYNGEE. The V end lost 0 bases, the J end lost 3 bases, and 10 bases lay between the germline ends. This CDR3 is built from 16 residues. The CDR3 sequence is CASSVADLSYNSPLHF. CDR3 in DNA: TGTGCCAGCAGCGTAGCTGACCTGAGCTATAATTCACCCCTCCACTTT.

This clonotype has just one count. This chain connects TRBV7-9 to TRBJ2-5; no clear D gene. The CDR3 runs to 12 residues. Trimming removed 5 bases from V and 1 base from J, with 5 bases in between. Germline V gene lookup returns CDR1 SEHNR and CDR2 FQNEAQ (reference sequence). This chain's CDR3 is CASSQAQETQYF. The CDR3 DNA reads as TGTGCCAGCAGCCAGGCCCAAGAGACCCAGTACTTC. Based on the CDR3 plus reference TRBV7-9 and TRBJ2-5, the full variable domain is DTGVSQNPRHKITKRGQNVTFRCDPISEHNRLYWYRQTLGQGPEFLTYFQNEAQLEKSRLLSDRFSAERPKGSFSTLEIQRTEQGDSAMYLCASSQAQETQYFGPGTRLLVL.

The chain combines TRBV7-3 with TRBJ1-1; 9 bases fit TRBD1. After removal of 5 bases from V and 6 bases from J, the junction contained 4 bases not matched to a gene. Germline CDR1 and CDR2: SGHTA and FQGTGA. The CDR3 consists of 13 residues. The CDR3 nucleotides read TGTGCCAGCAGCCCGGGGACAGGGCCTGAAGCTTTCTTT. This gives the protein CASSPGTGPEAFF. The variable domain in full, with the rest retrieved from reference TRBV7-3 and TRBJ1-1, is GAGVSQTPSNKVTEKGKYVELRCDPISGHTALYWYRQSLGQGPEFLIYFQGTGAADDSGLPNDRFFAVRPEGSVSTLKIQRTERGDSAVYLCASSPGTGPEAFFGQGTRLTVV.

The chain links TRBV7-6 to TRBJ1-6; 9 positions match TRBD1. CDR1 SGHVS and CDR2 FNYEAQ come from the germline V gene. This CDR3 has 14 amino acids. With V trimmed by 5 bases and J by 8 bases, 4 bases remained unmatched. CDR3 sequence (DNA): TGTGCCAGCAGCCCTACAGGGGGCGATTCACCCCTCCACTTT. Its protein is CASSPTGGDSPLHF.

This clonotype was observed many times. The V gene is TRBV7-2, the J gene TRBJ2-3, with 8 nucleotides matching TRBD2. CDR3 length equals 17 residues. Germline CDR1 is SGHTA and CDR2 is FQGNSA. With 1 base clipped from V and 4 bases from J, the junction kept 10 bases outside the gene matches. The CDR3 loop is CASSLVGGRRGADTQYF. The CDR3 nucleotides read TGTGCCAGCAGCTTAGTGGGCGGGAGGAGGGGTGCAGATACGCAGTATTTT.

The genes are TRBV5-1 and TRBJ1-5; TRBD1 might be the D (6 bases). This CDR3 has 16 residues. V was clipped by 0 bases and J by 11 bases, with 21 bases between them. Per the germline V gene, CDR1 is SGHRS and CDR2 is YFSETQ. The CDR3 sequence: CASSLGGQMDLETQHF. Here the CDR3 DNA reads TGCGCCAGCAGCTTGGGGGGACAAATGGACCTAGAGACCCAGCATTTT.

At least ten counts were recorded for this clonotype. This chain links TRBV18 with TRBJ2-2, with D hard to call. The CDR3 totals 14 residues. Deletions cut 2 bases from V and 4 bases from J, with 8 bases between. CDR1 and CDR2 (germline): KGHSH, LQKENI. The CDR3 coding sequence is TGTGCCAGCTCACCATTGGGCCTCACCGGGGAGCTGTTTTTT. It codes for CASSPLGLTGELFF.

The gene calls are TRBV20-1 and TRBJ1-2, with 10 bases aligning to TRBD1. Trimming took 5 bases from V and 7 from J; bases not matched to a gene: 10. Germline loops: CDR1 DFQATT, CDR2 SNEGSKA (reference sequence). This CDR3 is 14 amino acids long. CDR3 bases: TGCAGTGCTGGGACAGGGGTCGCGGATGGTGGCTACACCTTC. It is translated as CSAGTGVADGGYTF.